This T cell receptor (beta chain) comes out of a study of cytomegalovirus exposure and HLA in healthy donors. Findings and caveats of the study: Previous analysis showed most TCR beta V segments were productive about 87% or about 30% of the time. Follow-up analysis seemed to connect common viral pathogens with several of the most significant clusters identified. By HLA locus, TCR association rates varied in a later analysis, with DRB1 showing the most and HLA-C the fewest.

PCR used 60 Vbeta primers and 13 Jbeta primers. In the original workflow: Later, an analysis found about 83 million unique TCR beta chains, and roughly 10 million of these were shared. Assay used: immunoSEQ multiplex PCR; TCRdb lists only in-frame clones, some missing. V, J and clone size are taken as reported in that table, and D and trimming were inferred from the DNA itself. This sample has under 250,000 clones; around 73% occur once, and the top ten carry 3.8%. Comment on this clone: What it recognizes is unknown.

This CDR3 region has 15 residues. CDR1 SNHLY and CDR2 FYNNEI come from the germline V gene. V gave up 4 bases and J gave up 4 bases; unmatched junction bases: 6. The sample comprised PBMCs. This chain uses TRBV2 with TRBJ2-7; TRBD2 matches at 11 bases. The clonotype was recovered from a male donor in good health and CMV-seronegative. This CDR3 is CASSVPSGRRYEQYF. CDR3 nucleotide sequence: TGTGCCAGCAGTGTCCCTAGCGGGAGGAGATACGAGCAGTACTTC.